This T cell receptor (beta chain) was sequenced during a study of T cells in localized non-small cell lung cancer. Notes on the study in general: With higher T cell density in blood came longer overall survival. Across samples, adjacent lung featured a median roughly 60 of the top 100 tumor clones. Highest T cell clonality was seen in uninvolved adjacent lung, surpassing that measured in tumor. Without multi-region sequencing, intratumor heterogeneity could not be excluded.

Points on this clone: Its target is unknown.

This CDR3 comprises 14 residues. The V gene's germline CDR1 is SGHRS and CDR2 YFSETQ. Trimming left V 0 bases short and J 7 bases short, with 13 bases between. Method: immunoSEQ multiplex PCR; TCRdb's copy keeps in-frame clones and lacks some. The sample records tens of thousands of clones, 85% to 95% being singletons. The specimen was peripheral blood, collected before any cancer treatment. This clonotype was obtained from a female donor over 55 with stage I lung adenocarcinoma. The J gene is TRBJ1-2, the V gene TRBV5-1; D perhaps matches TRBD1 (6 bases). The CDR3 sequence is CASSLASGTTGYTF. The CDR3 DNA is TGCGCCAGCAGCTTGGCCTCTGGGACAACTGGCTACACCTTC.